One sample yielded the 31 T cell receptor beta chains listed below, sequenced in a study of cytomegalovirus exposure and HLA in healthy donors. In the PCR, 60 Vbeta and 13 Jbeta primers were used. Libraries were prepared by immunoSEQ multiplex PCR; TCRdb keeps only in-frame clonotypes and omits some of them. The sample contains under 150,000 clones, 75% to 85% of which appear only once. The sample consisted of PBMCs. These receptors all come from a man aged 50-59 years in good health and CMV-seronegative.

The chain links TRBV12-5 to TRBJ2-7, with TRBD2 identical over 7 bases. The germline gives CDR1 LGHNT, CDR2 FRNRAP. Trimming at V came to 4 bases and at J to 6 bases, leaving 15 bases not matched to a gene. The CDR3 has 16 residues. CDR3 residues: CASGSRLGDPGGEQYF. In DNA form, the CDR3 reads TGTGCTAGTGGTTCCCGGTTGGGGGATCCGGGGGGCGAGCAGTACTTC. Full variable domain (outside the CDR3, taken from reference TRBV12-5 and TRBJ2-7): DARVTQTPRHKVTEMGQEVTMRCQPILGHNTVFWYRQTMMQGLELLAYFRNRAPLDDSGMPKDRFSAEMPDATLATLKIQPSEPRDSAVYFCASGSRLGDPGGEQYFGPGTRLTVT.

The rearrangement links TRBV4-1 to TRBJ2-2, with 8 bases aligning to TRBD2. The CDR3 runs 17 residues. Germline-derived CDR1 and CDR2 are MGHRA and YSYEKL. J lost 8 bases, V lost 4 bases, and 15 bases had no gene match. In DNA, the CDR3 is TGCGCCAGCAGCCCTGTTGTAGCGGGGAACTTTAGGGGGGAGCTGTTTTTT. Translating it yields CASSPVVAGNFRGELFF.

V gene TRBV27 combines with J gene TRBJ2-7; D is possibly TRBD2 (6 bases). V lost 6 bases and J 0 bases, leaving 9 bases between the germline ends. Germline values: CDR1 MNHEY, CDR2 SMNVEV (reference sequence). The CDR3 spans 13 residues. The CDR3 nucleotides are TGTGCCAGCAGGGAGGGGAGCTCCTACGAGCAGTACTTC. Protein: CASREGSSYEQYF.

The gene calls are TRBV30 and TRBJ1-1; 7 bases map to TRBD1. CDR3 length: 13 amino acids. V was clipped by 1 base and J by 1 base; unmatched bases: 0. Germline CDR1 and CDR2: GTSNPN and SVGIG (reference sequence). The CDR3 protein is CAWSAGGNTEAFF. CDR3 nucleotides: TGTGCCTGGAGTGCAGGGGGGAACACTGAAGCTTTCTTT.

The chain carries TRBV4-1 and TRBJ2-3, with unresolved D. V was pared by 0 bases and J by 2 bases, with 9 bases between. This CDR3 is built from 15 residues. Germline-derived CDR1 and CDR2 are MGHRA and YSYEKL. CDR3 coding DNA: TGCGCCAGCAGCCAAGAGGTCACTGACACAGATACGCAGTATTTT. Translated: CASSQEVTDTDTQYF.

The rearrangement uses TRBV5-1 and TRBJ1-2, with 7 nucleotides matching TRBD1. V gave up 0 bases and J gave up 4 bases; unmatched junction bases: 6. The CDR3 loop spans 15 amino acids. Germline V gene sequence: CDR1 SGHRS, CDR2 YFSETQ. CDR3 sequence (DNA): TGCGCCAGCAGCTTGGAGGGGGCAGCCGGCTATGGCTACACCTTC. Protein sequence: CASSLEGAAGYGYTF.

The rearrangement uses TRBV5-5 and TRBJ1-2; weak D call: TRBD1 (6 bases). From germline, CDR1 is SGHKS and CDR2 YYEKEE (reference sequence). This CDR3 region has 12 residues. Trimming shortened V by 4 bases and J by 7 bases, and 11 bases separated the two germline ends. CDR3 sequence: CASSGTGIGYTF. The CDR3 DNA reads as TGTGCCAGCAGCGGCACAGGGATTGGCTACACCTTC.

V is TRBV15 and J is TRBJ1-1, with D tentatively TRBD1 (5 bases). The CDR3 length is 13 residues. CDR1 and CDR2 (germline): LNHNV, YYDKDF (reference sequence). V lost 0 bases, J lost 6 bases, and 8 bases lay in between. CDR3 amino acids: CATSRDREAEAFF. Written as DNA, the CDR3 is TGTGCCACCAGCAGAGACAGGGAAGCTGAAGCTTTCTTT.

The chain links TRBV6-1 to TRBJ2-7, with TRBD1 matching over 10 bases. J was trimmed by 3 bases and V by 6 bases; bases with no gene match: 8. Germline assignment: CDR1 MNHNS and CDR2 SASEGT. The CDR3 loop spans 15 amino acids. Written as DNA, the CDR3 is TGTGCCAGCAGCTTATGGACAGGGGGAGGCTACGAGCAGTACTTC. Protein sequence: CASSLWTGGGYEQYF.

This clone has more than one count but fewer than ten. This chain joins TRBV7-2 and TRBJ1-3; TRBD1 matches at 7 bases. V trimming: 3 bases; J trimming: 0 bases; junction bases outside the gene matches: 8. The CDR3 is made up of 17 amino acids. Germline values: CDR1 SGHTA, CDR2 FQGNSA. The CDR3 nucleotides read TGTGCCAGCAGCTTCCAGGGGGACAGTCTCTCTGGAAACACCATATATTTT. Translated: CASSFQGDSLSGNTIYF.

In DNA form, the CDR3 reads TGTGCCAGCAGCGTAGAGGGACTAGCGGTCACAGATACGCAGTATTTT. Encoded protein: CASSVEGLAVTDTQYF. The V and J genes are TRBV9 and TRBJ2-3, with 11 bases identical to TRBD2. Germline V gene lookup returns CDR1 SGDLS and CDR2 YYNGEE. The CDR3 loop spans 16 amino acids. Trimming removed 0 bases from V and 2 bases from J; junction bases left unmatched: 2. The entire variable domain, with the rest obtained from reference TRBV9 and TRBJ2-3, is as follows: DSGVTQTPKHLITATGQRVTLRCSPRSGDLSVYWYQQSLDQGLQFLIQYYNGEERAKGNILERFSAQQFPDLHSELNLSSLELGDSALYFCASSVEGLAVTDTQYFGPGTRLTVL.

The rearrangement joins TRBV27 to TRBJ2-5, with 9 bases that match TRBD1. Germline loops: CDR1 MNHEY, CDR2 SMNVEV (reference sequence). Trimming took 4 bases from V and 2 from J; bases not matched to a gene: 8. The CDR3 length is 16 residues. The CDR3 loop reads CASSSGQGGIQETQYF. CDR3 DNA: TGTGCCAGCAGTTCGGGACAGGGAGGGATACAAGAGACCCAGTACTTC.

This clone is a singleton in its sample. The V call is TRBV5-1, the J call TRBJ1-2, with 7 nucleotides matching TRBD1. This CDR3 has 14 residues. In germline, CDR1 is SGHRS, CDR2 YFSETQ. The J segment lost 8 bases and the V segment lost 4 bases, leaving 11 bases of the junction unmatched. The CDR3 nucleotides read TGCGCCAGCAGCCCTACCCGACAGGGAAGCGGCTACACCTTC. Translating gives CASSPTRQGSGYTF. The whole variable domain, remainder taken from reference TRBV5-1 and TRBJ1-2, is KAGVTQTPRYLIKTRGQQVTLSCSPISGHRSVSWYQQTPGQGLQFLFEYFSETQRNKGNFPGRFSGRQFSNSRSEMNVSTLELGDSALYLCASSPTRQGSGYTFGSGTRLTVV.

CDR3 loop: CATRQTGISPLHF. The CDR3 bases are TGTGCCACCAGACAGACCGGGATTTCACCCCTCCACTTT. This chain joins TRBV15 and TRBJ1-6; D is ambiguous. Trimming took off 6 bases at V and 9 bases at J, with 12 bases between the two ends. The CDR3 totals 13 residues. The germline gives CDR1 LNHNV, CDR2 YYDKDF (reference sequence).

The sample holds one count of this clone. The rearrangement joins TRBV7-8 to TRBJ2-1, with 7 bases fitting TRBD1. After removal of 6 bases from V and 0 bases from J, the junction contained 5 bases not matched to a gene. CDR1 and CDR2 (germline): SGHVS, FQNEAQ. CDR3 length equals 15 residues. CDR3 loop: CASRKTGLSYNEQFF. As DNA, the CDR3 is TGTGCCAGCAGAAAGACAGGGCTCTCCTACAATGAGCAGTTCTTC.

This clone was observed a single time. The chain joins TRBV23-1 to TRBJ1-2; no clear D gene. TRBV23-1 is known as an ORF, though its function is uncertain. The V end was cut by 1 base, the J end by 8 bases, with 8 bases between. The CDR3 sequence is 12 residues long. Written as DNA, the CDR3 is TGCGCCAGCAGTCAATTCCTGAGGGGCTACACCTTC. Translation: CASSQFLRGYTF.

The DNA of the CDR3 is TGTGCCAGTAGTAGGGTCCGGGACAGGGGCGGCCAGCCCCAGCATTTT. It codes for CASSRVRDRGGQPQHF. J is TRBJ1-5 and V is TRBV19; 10 positions agree with TRBD1. V dropped 4 bases and J dropped 7; count of bases not matched to a gene: 10. Germline CDR1 reads LNHDA; CDR2 reads SQIVND (reference sequence). The CDR3 is 16 residues long.

This clone has only a few counts. The CDR3 DNA reads as TGTGCCAGCAGCGCTCGACAGAACTATGGCTACACCTTC. Its protein is CASSARQNYGYTF. The chain has TRBV9 and TRBJ1-2; D possibly corresponds to TRBD1 (5 bases). Trimming stripped 3 bases from V and 2 bases from J, with 8 bases between. From germline, CDR1 is SGDLS and CDR2 YYNGEE. CDR3 length equals 13 residues.

The rearrangement links TRBV5-1 to TRBJ2-1; no definite D call. Trimming took 0 bases from V and 8 from J, leaving 15 bases between them. CDR3 size: 15 residues. The V gene's germline CDR1 is SGHRS and CDR2 YFSETQ. The CDR3 reads CASSLGLLQSYEQFF. The CDR3 region has the DNA TGCGCCAGCAGCTTGGGGCTCTTGCAGTCCTATGAGCAGTTCTTC.

The CDR3: CASSADRSREPQHF. As DNA, the CDR3 is TGTGCCAGCAGCGCTGATAGGTCCAGGGAGCCCCAGCATTTT. This chain uses TRBV2 with TRBJ1-5, with D possibly TRBD1 on 5 matching bases. Trimming pared 6 bases from V and 8 bases from J, leaving 17 bases between. CDR3 size: 14 residues. CDR1 is SNHLY and CDR2 is FYNNEI in the germline V gene.

J is TRBJ2-1 and V is TRBV9, with TRBD2 identical over 10 bases. CDR3 length equals 15 residues. Germline V gene data show CDR1 as SGDLS and CDR2 as YYNGEE. The J segment lost 6 bases and the V segment lost 3 bases, leaving 6 bases of the junction unmatched. CDR3 sequence: CASSASGGAVNEQFF. DNA of the CDR3: TGTGCCAGCAGCGCCAGCGGGGGGGCCGTCAATGAGCAGTTCTTC.

The chain recombines TRBV6-6 with TRBJ1-1, with a weak D call TRBD1 (6 bases). The V gene's germline CDR1 is MNHNY and CDR2 SVGAGI (reference sequence). This CDR3 has 13 residues. V lost 5 bases, J lost 4 bases, and 11 bases lay in between. CDR3 amino acids: CASSTTGSTEAFF. CDR3 nucleotide sequence: TGTGCCAGCAGTACTACAGGGAGCACTGAAGCTTTCTTT.

The rearrangement joins TRBV19 to TRBJ1-4, with TRBD1 matching 7 bases. The CDR3 length is 15 residues. The ends lost 3 bases at V and 7 bases at J; junction bases unmatched: 8. Germline V gene sequence: CDR1 LNHDA, CDR2 SQIVND (reference sequence). CDR3 residues: CASSMGQIFLEKLFF. Written as DNA, the CDR3 is TGTGCCAGTAGTATGGGACAGATCTTTCTTGAAAAACTGTTTTTT.

The chain has TRBV27 and TRBJ2-7, with 10 bases that match TRBD1. CDR1 is MNHEY, CDR2 SMNVEV, per germline (reference sequence). The CDR3 covers 14 residues. The V and J ends lost 2 bases and 5 bases, in that order; junction bases with no gene match: 3. The CDR3 DNA follows: TGTGCCAGCAGTTTAGGACAGGGGGTCCACGAGCAGTACTTC. Protein sequence: CASSLGQGVHEQYF.

This sequence joins TRBV5-1 and TRBJ1-6, with D perhaps TRBD1 (5 bases). Trimming took 7 bases from V and 10 from J, leaving 18 bases between them. The CDR3 is 14 residues long. Germline V lookup: CDR1 SGHRS, CDR2 YFSETQ. CDR3 DNA sequence: TGCGCCAGCTCTCTTGGGGGGTCTGGGTCACCCCTCCACTTT. This gives the protein CASSLGGSGSPLHF.

This clone was seen just once. This rearrangement joins TRBV4-1 to TRBJ1-2; D gene uncertain. V lost 2 bases and J 4 bases, leaving 11 bases between the germline ends. The CDR3 contains 14 residues. Germline assignment: CDR1 MGHRA and CDR2 YSYEKL. This CDR3 is CASSQLPRGYGYTF. DNA of the CDR3: TGCGCCAGCAGCCAACTTCCGCGGGGCTATGGCTACACCTTC.

The V gene is TRBV6-5, the J gene TRBJ2-3; D ambiguous. This CDR3 contains 13 residues. Trimming took off 0 bases at V and 6 bases at J, with 7 bases between the two ends. Germline loops: CDR1 MNHEY, CDR2 SVGAGI. For the CDR3, the DNA is TGTGCCAGCAGTTACTCGATCGGTGATACGCAGTATTTT. Translating gives CASSYSIGDTQYF.

The chain joins TRBV27 to TRBJ2-5, with D possibly TRBD2 on 5 matching bases. This CDR3 region has 15 residues. Trimming removed 8 bases from V and 5 bases from J, with 21 bases in between. CDR1 and CDR2 from the germline V gene are MNHEY and SMNVEV (reference sequence). This CDR3 reads CASSPGTLPGETQYF. CDR3 DNA sequence: TGTGCCAGCTCCCCGGGAACTCTCCCGGGGGAGACCCAGTACTTC.

This chain links TRBV19 with TRBJ2-1; D remains ambiguous. V was pared by 3 bases and J by 7 bases, with 16 bases between. CDR3 size: 15 residues. The germline gives CDR1 LNHDA, CDR2 SQIVND (reference sequence). CDR3 region: CASSIQPRKVNEQFF. The DNA of the CDR3 is TGTGCCAGTAGTATCCAACCCAGGAAGGTGAATGAGCAGTTCTTC.

V usage is TRBV28 and J usage is TRBJ1-4; tentative D call: TRBD1 (6 bases). CDR1 is MDHEN, CDR2 SYDVKM, per germline. The CDR3 sequence is 15 residues long. Trimming cost V 5 bases and J 8 bases, with 18 bases left between them. CDR3 residues: CASSPPGEGQEKLFF. The DNA of the CDR3 is TGTGCCAGCAGTCCTCCCGGGGAAGGACAGGAAAAACTGTTTTTT.

This clone was observed once. The rearrangement uses TRBV4-1 and TRBJ1-1, with 7 nucleotides matching TRBD1. Germline assignment: CDR1 MGHRA and CDR2 YSYEKL. The CDR3 is 16 amino acids. J was trimmed by 3 bases and V by 1 base; bases with no gene match: 8. Written as DNA, the CDR3 is TGCGCCAGCAGCCAAGCGAGGGGGCGCGGGTACACTGAAGCTTTCTTT. It translates to CASSQARGRGYTEAFF.